The next 21 T cell receptor beta chains were all read from a single sample in a study of shared clonotypes between healthy human individuals. Assay: immunoSEQ multiplex PCR; the TCRdb copy retains only in-frame clones and omits some. The sample has roughly 720,000 clones; roughly 91% are singletons. The sequencing input was memory CD8+ T cells from PBMCs. Subset denoted: CD45RO+ cells pooled with CCR7-negative TemRA cells. The source is a young man in good health. Some clones in this sample may be carry-over from other donors' samples.

V is TRBV5-1 and J is TRBJ2-7; TRBD2 aligns across 8 bases. This CDR3 is built from 14 residues. V trimming: 0 bases; J trimming: 4 bases; junction bases outside the gene matches: 3. Germline CDR1 and CDR2: SGHRS and YFSETQ. DNA for the CDR3: TGCGCCAGCAGCTTGGCTCTAGCGGGTTACGAGCAGTACTTC. It encodes CASSLALAGYEQYF. Supplemented by reference TRBV5-1 and TRBJ2-7, the full variable domain reads KAGVTQTPRYLIKTRGQQVTLSCSPISGHRSVSWYQQTPGQGLQFLFEYFSETQRNKGNFPGRFSGRQFSNSRSEMNVSTLELGDSALYLCASSLALAGYEQYFGPGTRLTVT.

The chain uses TRBV6-5 and TRBJ2-7; the D is unclear. The CDR3 is made up of 14 amino acids. The germline V and J ends were trimmed by 2 bases and 4 bases, with 12 bases remaining between them. The germline CDR1 and CDR2 sequences are MNHEY and SVGAGI. CDR3: CASSYRKVGYEQYF. In DNA, the CDR3 is TGTGCCAGCAGTTACAGAAAGGTGGGGTACGAGCAGTACTTC.

V and J are TRBV18 and TRBJ2-1; 11 bases align to TRBD2. The CDR3 is 18 residues long. J gave up 2 bases and V 4 bases, and 10 bases lay outside the gene matches. Germline lookup yields CDR1 KGHSH and CDR2 LQKENI. The DNA of the CDR3 is TGTGCCAGCTCACGAACGACTAGCGGGAATATGGCCTACAATGAGCAGTTCTTC. Residues: CASSRTTSGNMAYNEQFF.

The V call is TRBV4-1, the J call TRBJ1-1, with D perhaps matching TRBD1 (5 bases). This CDR3 region has 14 residues. V was clipped by 2 bases and J by 2 bases, with 9 bases between them. CDR1 is MGHRA and CDR2 is YSYEKL in the germline V gene. CDR3 DNA: TGCGCCAGCAGCCAAACACAGGTTAACACTGAAGCTTTCTTT. It encodes CASSQTQVNTEAFF.

The chain is built from TRBV5-1 and TRBJ2-7; either TRBD1 or TRBD2 may supply D (5 bases each). From germline, CDR1 is SGHRS and CDR2 YFSETQ. This CDR3 has 15 residues. V was trimmed by 4 bases and J by 1 base, leaving 15 bases between them. CDR3 bases: TGCGCCAGCAGCCCGGGACGGAGTACTTCCTACGAGCAGTACTTC. Translation: CASSPGRSTSYEQYF.

The rearrangement uses TRBV6-6 and TRBJ2-6; 7 bases fit TRBD1. J gave up 2 bases and V 5 bases, and 3 bases lay outside the gene matches. The CDR3 loop spans 15 amino acids. CDR1 MNHNY and CDR2 SVGAGI come from the germline V gene (reference sequence). For the CDR3, the DNA is TGTGCCAGCAGTCCTGACAGGGCTGGGGCCAACGTCCTGACTTTC. Residues: CASSPDRAGANVLTF.

The chain has TRBV28 and TRBJ2-1, with a possible D match to TRBD1 (6 bases). Germline CDR1 is MDHEN and CDR2 is SYDVKM. The CDR3 sequence is 13 residues long. The V end was cut by 6 bases, the J end by 6 bases, with 12 bases between. CDR3 sequence (DNA): TGTGCCAGCAGGCTACAGGGCACCAATGAGCAGTTCTTC. It is translated as CASRLQGTNEQFF.

A remark on this clone: The same CDR3 arises from other DNA sequences in this sample as well. V usage is TRBV27 and J usage is TRBJ1-5, with D possibly matching TRBD1 (6 bases). The length of the CDR3 is 14 residues. Between the trimmed V and J ends, which lost 6 bases and 3 bases, there was a span of 12 bases. In germline, CDR1 is MNHEY, CDR2 SMNVEV (reference sequence). This chain's CDR3 is CASSEQGSNQPQHF. CDR3 coding DNA: TGTGCCAGCAGCGAACAGGGTTCCAATCAGCCCCAGCATTTT.

This chain connects TRBV28 to TRBJ2-7; 7 bases map to TRBD2. Germline V lookup: CDR1 MDHEN, CDR2 SYDVKM. CDR3 size: 13 residues. Losses at the gene ends were 3 bases for V and 2 bases for J; bases not matched to a gene: 1. The DNA of the CDR3 is TGTGCCAGCAGTTTCGGACTAGCCTACGAGCAGTACTTC. Protein: CASSFGLAYEQYF.

The chain couples TRBV27 to TRBJ2-1, with D tentatively TRBD1 (7 bases). The ends were cut back, 5 bases at V and 10 bases at J, with 24 bases in the middle. This CDR3 has 16 residues. Looked up from germline, CDR1 is MNHEY and CDR2 is SMNVEV (reference sequence). CDR3 nucleotides: TGTGCCAGCAGTGCAGGGACATTCCCCCCAGGGGGGGAGCAGTTCTTC. Amino acids: CASSAGTFPPGGEQFF.

The chain combines TRBV7-6 with TRBJ1-4; the D is unclear. V was cut by 1 base and J by 0 bases, with 3 bases left in between. The germline gives CDR1 SGHVS, CDR2 FNYEAQ. The CDR3 contains 14 residues. The CDR3 DNA sequence: TGTGCCAGCAGCTTAGGGGCAACTAATGAAAAACTGTTTTTT. It yields the protein CASSLGATNEKLFF.

The J gene is TRBJ1-5, the V gene TRBV11-2; D is unclear. Germline assignment: CDR1 SGHAT and CDR2 FQNNGV. This CDR3 comprises 14 residues. The germline V and J ends were trimmed by 0 bases and 7 bases, with 10 bases remaining between them. This CDR3 is CASSLDFSAQPQHF. CDR3 DNA: TGTGCCAGCAGCTTAGACTTTTCCGCCCAGCCCCAGCATTTT.

The V call is TRBV19, the J call TRBJ1-1; TRBD1 aligns across 9 bases. CDR1 is LNHDA, CDR2 SQIVND, per germline (reference sequence). The CDR3 loop spans 14 amino acids. The J segment lost 5 bases and the V segment lost 10 bases, leaving 11 bases of the junction unmatched. CDR3 nucleotides: TGTGCCACAAGGCCCGACAGGGGGAGAACTGAAGCTTTCTTT. This translates into CATRPDRGRTEAFF.

The chain joins TRBV5-1 to TRBJ2-2, with a possible D match to TRBD2 (6 bases). V lost 4 bases and J lost 1, with 11 bases in between. The CDR3 consists of 15 residues. Germline V gene lookup returns CDR1 SGHRS and CDR2 YFSETQ. Here the CDR3 DNA reads TGCGCCAGCAGCGCGGGACGGATGAACACCGGGGAGCTGTTTTTT. Translation gives CASSAGRMNTGELFF.

This rearrangement joins TRBV27 to TRBJ2-7; TRBD1 or TRBD2 may be the D gene (5 bases each). Germline V gene data show CDR1 as MNHEY and CDR2 as SMNVEV (reference sequence). The CDR3 sequence is 16 residues long. V was clipped by 0 bases and J by 0 bases, with 12 bases between them. The CDR3 nucleotides are TGTGCCAGCAGTTTATCCTGGGACGAAAGCTCCTACGAGCAGTACTTC. As protein: CASSLSWDESSYEQYF.

The chain joins TRBV6-6 to TRBJ1-5; the D gene is possibly TRBD1 (6 bases). Trimming shortened V by 5 bases and J by 6 bases, and 11 bases separated the two germline ends. CDR3 length: 13 amino acids. Germline CDR1 MNHNY, CDR2 SVGAGI (reference sequence). DNA of the CDR3: TGTGCCAGCAGTCCCACAGGGAGTCAGCCCCAGCATTTT. It translates to CASSPTGSQPQHF.

The chain carries TRBV27 and TRBJ2-7; D remains ambiguous. Germline V gene data show CDR1 as MNHEY and CDR2 as SMNVEV (reference sequence). There are 13 residues in the CDR3. V lost 6 bases and J 4 bases, leaving 13 bases between the germline ends. The CDR3 region has the DNA TGTGCCAGCAGCGGGCTTCCATGGTACGAGCAGTACTTC. Its protein product is CASSGLPWYEQYF.

The chain uses TRBV7-3 and TRBJ1-1; possibly TRBD1 for D (5 bases). V dropped 2 bases and J dropped 1 base, with 8 bases sitting between them. The CDR3 has 14 residues. CDR1 SGHTA and CDR2 FQGTGA come from the germline V gene. The CDR3 is CASSLSGTNTEAFF. The CDR3 nucleotides are TGTGCCAGCAGCTTATCCGGGACGAACACTGAAGCTTTCTTT.

There are a few counts of this clone. The V gene is TRBV30, the J gene TRBJ1-1; D is ambiguous. The V gene lost 2 bases and the J gene lost 0 bases, with 1 base spanning the gap. CDR3 length: 11 residues. Germline CDR1 is GTSNPN and CDR2 is SVGIG (reference sequence). The CDR3 region is CAWSMNTEAFF. CDR3 DNA sequence: TGTGCCTGGAGTATGAACACTGAAGCTTTCTTT.

The chain joins TRBV6-5 to TRBJ1-5, with 11 nucleotides matching TRBD1. This CDR3 has 13 amino acids. Germline-derived CDR1 and CDR2 are MNHEY and SVGAGI. The V gene end was trimmed by 11 bases and the J gene end by 9 bases; junction bases not matched to a gene: 9. CDR3 protein: CAACRDRGSPQHF. CDR3 nucleotides: TGTGCCGCGTGCCGGGACAGGGGGTCGCCCCAGCATTTT.

Comments on this clone: Other DNA variants within this sample encode the same CDR3. The V gene is TRBV9, the J gene TRBJ1-3, with D perhaps matching TRBD1 (6 bases). The CDR3 has 12 residues. The V gene's germline CDR1 is SGDLS and CDR2 YYNGEE. Trimming cost V 4 bases and J 7 bases, with 9 bases left between them. The CDR3 DNA is TGTGCCAGCAGCCGAGGGGGGAACACCATATATTTT. Translating gives CASSRGGNTIYF.